This T cell receptor (beta chain) stems from a study of shared clonotypes between healthy human individuals. Study-level findings and limits: Shared clonotypes across all four donors exceeded non-shared ones in generation probability. In a handful of donors, around 5% of naive CD4 clonotypes appeared in common.

CD45RO-negative, CCR7-selected cells formed the naive CD8 fraction, which excluded terminally differentiated effector memory CD45RA+ cells. Donation came from healthy HIV-negative adults that had no recent acute infections or vaccinations. Losses at the gene ends were 4 bases for V and 13 bases for J; bases not matched to a gene: 11. The CDR3 is 14 residues long. From germline, CDR1 is ENHRY and CDR2 SYGVKD. As concerns this clone: Its specificity is unknown.

Assay used: immunoSEQ multiplex PCR; TCRdb lists only in-frame clones, some missing. The sample lists millions of clones, about 95% occurring once. The chain links TRBV10-3 to TRBJ2-7, with 12 bases identical to TRBD2. Input material: naive CD8+ T cells sorted from blood. This sequence was found in a man aged 18 to 29 in good health. CDR3 residues: CAISAGTSGYIPYF. The CDR3 DNA is TGTGCCATCAGTGCCGGGACTAGCGGGTATATTCCATACTTC.